This entry is about one TCR beta chain. The antigen is undetermined. The entry originates in a study of regulatory T cells in long-lasting Graves disease. The study, taken as a whole, reports: Shared public clonotypes totalled about 2,800 in persistent patients, compared with roughly 970 in new patients.

Construction of the TCR beta libraries employed iRepertoire HTBI primers in conjunction with Arm-PCR of CDR3 regions. TCRdb re-analysed the multiplex PCR reads in MiXCR, keeping a single row per CDR3 protein. The sample carries 650,000 to 850,000 distinct CDR3 sequences, around 32% recorded once. Time point in this sample: persistent/refractory GD, antithyroid drugs over 5 years with positive TRAb. Extracted RNA from PBMCs served as the source of the TCR library. CDR1 and CDR2 from the germline V gene are MNHEY and SVGAGI. With 0 bases removed from V and 10 bases from J, the gap between germline ends came to 16 bases. This CDR3 has 15 amino acids.

This rearrangement joins TRBV6-5 to TRBJ1-5; D is unresolved. The sequence was collected from a female donor with Graves disease. The source material was peripheral blood mononuclear cells (PBMCs), sampled when the disease was refractory, from a patient treated with antithyroid drugs. In DNA, the CDR3 is TGTGCCAGCAGTTACTCATGGGGAAAGGTTTATCCCCAGCATTTT. As protein: CASSYSWGKVYPQHF.